Shown below are 13 T cell receptor beta chains from a single sample sequenced in a study of T-cell memory formation after mild COVID-19. TCRdb itself ran the 5' RACE reads through MiXCR, one entry per CDR3 protein. The sample lists about 560,000 distinct CDR3 sequences; approximately 15% were seen once. Sequencing was performed on PBMCs or a T cell subset sorted from them (not recorded which). The receptors originated from an adult woman who had mild COVID-19 (a few samples of this study predate the infection). Cell type and time point are not known.

This clonotype turned up a few times. The genes are TRBV6-5 and TRBJ2-7; no clear D gene. Germline CDR1 and CDR2: MNHEY and SVGAGI. Trimming shortened V by 4 bases and J by 0 bases, and 10 bases separated the two germline ends. The CDR3 loop spans 14 amino acids. The CDR3 DNA follows: TGTGCCAGCAGTTCCAGACCGCTCTCCTACGAGCAGTACTTC. This gives the protein CASSSRPLSYEQYF.

This clonotype occurred a few times. The genes are TRBV6-5 and TRBJ1-2; D gene uncertain. This CDR3 is built from 13 residues. With 6 bases removed from V and 4 bases from J, the gap between germline ends came to 12 bases. Germline CDR1 is MNHEY and CDR2 is SVGAGI. The CDR3 is CASRLDAVYGYTF. The CDR3 coding sequence is TGTGCCAGCAGATTGGACGCAGTCTATGGCTACACCTTC.

The sample holds a few counts of this clonotype. The rearrangement uses TRBV5-5 and TRBJ1-5, with D unresolved. Trimming removed 0 bases from V and 5 bases from J, with 9 bases in between. The CDR3 consists of 14 residues. Germline assignment: CDR1 SGHKS and CDR2 YYEKEE (reference sequence). The CDR3 DNA follows: TGTGCCAGCAGCTTGGCCGGGGAAGATCAGCCCCAGCATTTT. Translating it yields CASSLAGEDQPQHF.

The table lists this clonotype with a few counts. The genes are TRBV11-2 and TRBJ1-1; D gene unclear. Germline V gene sequence: CDR1 SGHAT, CDR2 FQNNGV. Trimming removed 5 bases from V and 8 bases from J, with 18 bases in between. The CDR3 has 14 residues. This CDR3 reads CASSPKGPGTEAFF. As DNA, the CDR3 is TGTGCCAGCAGCCCTAAGGGCCCCGGAACGGAAGCTTTCTTT.

In this sample, this clonotype turned up a few times. CDR3 loop: CASSVASAATNEKLFF. Here the CDR3 DNA reads TGTGCCAGCAGTGTAGCCAGCGCTGCAACTAATGAAAAACTGTTTTTT. V gene TRBV2 combines with J gene TRBJ1-4; D unclear. There are 16 residues in the CDR3. V lost 4 bases and J 0 bases, leaving 12 bases between the germline ends. CDR1 SNHLY and CDR2 FYNNEI come from the germline V gene.

This chain joins TRBV6-2 or TRBV6-3 and TRBJ2-1, with D maybe TRBD2 (6 bases). Deletions cut 6 bases from V and 4 bases from J, with 16 bases between. The V gene's germline CDR1 is MNHEY and CDR2 SVGEGT. The length of the CDR3 is 15 residues. The CDR3 is CASRSGFSTYNEQFF. The CDR3 DNA is TGTGCCAGCAGAAGCGGGTTCTCTACTTACAATGAGCAGTTCTTC.

This clonotype turned up a few times. J is TRBJ1-5 and V is TRBV7-9; 7 positions agree with TRBD1. Germline CDR1 SEHNR, CDR2 FQNEAQ (reference sequence). There are 16 residues in the CDR3. V lost 1 base, J lost 4 bases, and 7 bases stayed unmatched. CDR3 protein: CASSLVSGQLNQPQHF. The CDR3 DNA reads as TGTGCCAGCAGCTTAGTATCGGGACAGCTAAATCAGCCCCAGCATTTT.

Ten or more counts support this clonotype. The chain is built from TRBV30 and TRBJ2-5; a possible D gene is TRBD1 (5 bases). The CDR3 sequence is 13 residues long. Deletions cut 0 bases from V and 4 bases from J, with 9 bases between. The germline gives CDR1 GTSNPN, CDR2 SVGIG (reference sequence). The CDR3 nucleotides read TGTGCCTGGAGTGTGGGGCAGGGAGAGACCCAGTACTTC. The encoded protein is CAWSVGQGETQYF.

The chain joins TRBV29-1 to TRBJ2-2; 15 positions agree with TRBD2. CDR1 and CDR2 (germline): SQVTM, ANQGSEA. This CDR3 region has 16 residues. V lost 4 bases, J lost 0 bases, and 0 bases stayed unmatched. The chain's CDR3 is CSVGTSGRANTGELFF. CDR3 in DNA: TGCAGCGTTGGGACTAGCGGGAGGGCGAACACCGGGGAGCTGTTTTTT.

This rearrangement joins TRBV2 to TRBJ2-2; D gene uncertain. CDR3 size: 13 residues. Germline CDR1 SNHLY, CDR2 FYNNEI. Deletions cut 5 bases from V and 1 base from J, with 5 bases between. CDR3 bases: TGTGCCAGCAGTTGGATGAACACCGGGGAGCTGTTTTTT. Residues: CASSWMNTGELFF.

This clonotype has more than one count but fewer than ten. The rearrangement links TRBV15 to TRBJ2-1; 10 nucleotides line up with TRBD1. Germline loops: CDR1 LNHNV, CDR2 YYDKDF (reference sequence). With V trimmed by 2 bases and J by 10 bases, 8 bases remained unmatched. This CDR3 is 15 amino acids long. In nucleotides, the CDR3 is TGTGCCACCAGCAGACCCGGGACAGGGGCGTGGGAGCAGTTCTTC. Amino acid sequence: CATSRPGTGAWEQFF.

In its sample, this clonotype was seen a few times. This chain uses TRBV9 with TRBJ2-5; D uncertain. Germline CDR1 SGDLS, CDR2 YYNGEE. The V gene lost 4 bases and the J gene lost 5 bases, with 18 bases spanning the gap. The CDR3 is made up of 15 amino acids. The CDR3 sequence: CASSFQPTGLETQYF. For the CDR3, the DNA is TGTGCCAGCAGCTTCCAACCGACTGGGCTGGAGACCCAGTACTTC.

Turning to this clonotype: Germline is not matched at one junction end, which may reflect a read error. The chain employs TRBV7-7 and TRBJ2-1; weak D call: TRBD2 (6 bases). This CDR3 is built from 15 residues. Germline assignment: CDR1 SSHAT and CDR2 FNYEAQ (reference sequence). The CDR3 protein is CASSLAAGSSNEQFF. In DNA form, the CDR3 reads TGTGCTAGCAGCTTAGCGGCGGGATCCTCCAATGAGCAGTTCTTC.